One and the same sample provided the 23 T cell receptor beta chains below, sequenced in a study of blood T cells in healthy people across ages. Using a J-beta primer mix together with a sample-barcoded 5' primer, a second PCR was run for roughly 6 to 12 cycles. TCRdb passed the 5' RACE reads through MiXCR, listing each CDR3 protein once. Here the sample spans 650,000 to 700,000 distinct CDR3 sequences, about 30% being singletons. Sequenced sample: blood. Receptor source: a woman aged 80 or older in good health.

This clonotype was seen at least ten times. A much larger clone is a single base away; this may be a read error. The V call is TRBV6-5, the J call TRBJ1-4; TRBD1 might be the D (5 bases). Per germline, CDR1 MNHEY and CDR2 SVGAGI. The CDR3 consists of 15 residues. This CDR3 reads CASSYRGATNEKRFF. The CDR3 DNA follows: TGTGCCAGCAGTTACCGGGGCGCAACTAATGAAAAACGGTTTTTT.

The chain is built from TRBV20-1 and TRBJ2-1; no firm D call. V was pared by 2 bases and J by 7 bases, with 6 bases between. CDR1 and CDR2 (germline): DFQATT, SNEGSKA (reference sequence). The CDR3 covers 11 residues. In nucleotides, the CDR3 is TGCAGTGCTAGACCAGGAAATGAGCAGTTCTTC. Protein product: CSARPGNEQFF.

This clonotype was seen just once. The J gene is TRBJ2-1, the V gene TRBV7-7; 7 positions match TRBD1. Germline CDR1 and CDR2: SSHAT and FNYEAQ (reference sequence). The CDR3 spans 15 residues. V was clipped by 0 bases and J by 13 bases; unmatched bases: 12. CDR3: CASSLAPTGKETQFF. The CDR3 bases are TGTGCCAGCAGCTTAGCGCCGACAGGGAAAGAGACCCAGTTCTTC.

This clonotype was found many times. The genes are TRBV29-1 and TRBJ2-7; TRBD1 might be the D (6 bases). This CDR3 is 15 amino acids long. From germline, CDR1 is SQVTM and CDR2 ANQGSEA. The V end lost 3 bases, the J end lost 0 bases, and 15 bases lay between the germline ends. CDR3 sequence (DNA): TGCAGCGTTGACTCTCCCAGGGGCCACTCCTACGAGCAGTACTTC. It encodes CSVDSPRGHSYEQYF.

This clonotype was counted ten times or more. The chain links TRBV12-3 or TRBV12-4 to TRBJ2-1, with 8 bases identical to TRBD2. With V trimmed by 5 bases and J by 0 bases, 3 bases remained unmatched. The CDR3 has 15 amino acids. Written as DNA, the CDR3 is TGTGCCAGCAGTGGTCGGGGGGGCTCCTACAATGAGCAGTTCTTC. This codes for CASSGRGGSYNEQFF.

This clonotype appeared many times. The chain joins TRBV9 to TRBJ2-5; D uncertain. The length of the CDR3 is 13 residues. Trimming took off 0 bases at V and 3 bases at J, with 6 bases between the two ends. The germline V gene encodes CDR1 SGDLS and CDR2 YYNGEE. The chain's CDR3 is CASSVGLKETQYF. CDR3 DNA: TGTGCCAGCAGCGTAGGGCTAAAAGAGACCCAGTACTTC.

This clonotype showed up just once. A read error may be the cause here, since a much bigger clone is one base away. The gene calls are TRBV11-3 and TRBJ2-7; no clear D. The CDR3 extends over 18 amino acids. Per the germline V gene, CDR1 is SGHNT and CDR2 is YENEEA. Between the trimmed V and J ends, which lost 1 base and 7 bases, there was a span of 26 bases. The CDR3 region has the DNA TGTGCCAGCAGCTTAGGGATACCCATAGAGGAGCTTACGAGTGAGCAGTACTTC. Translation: CASSLGIPIEELTSEQYF.

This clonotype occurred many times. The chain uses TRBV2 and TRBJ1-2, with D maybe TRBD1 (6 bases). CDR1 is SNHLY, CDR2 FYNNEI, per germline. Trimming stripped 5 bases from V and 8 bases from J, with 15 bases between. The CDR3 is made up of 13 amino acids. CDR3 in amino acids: CASSRRGRRGYTF. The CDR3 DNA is TGTGCCAGCAGTCGACGGGGGCGTCGAGGCTACACCTTC.

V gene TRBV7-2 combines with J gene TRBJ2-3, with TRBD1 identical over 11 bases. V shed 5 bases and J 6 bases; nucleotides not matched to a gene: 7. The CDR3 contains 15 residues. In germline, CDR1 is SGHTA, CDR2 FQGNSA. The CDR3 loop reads CASSQERTGGDTQYF. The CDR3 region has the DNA TGTGCCAGCAGCCAAGAGCGGACAGGGGGCGATACGCAGTATTTT.

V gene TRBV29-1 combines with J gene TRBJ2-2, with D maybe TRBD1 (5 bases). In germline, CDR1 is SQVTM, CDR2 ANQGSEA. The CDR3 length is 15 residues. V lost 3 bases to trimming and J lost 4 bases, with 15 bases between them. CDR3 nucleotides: TGCAGCGTTGACGGCGTGCAGGGCTCCACCGGGGAGCTGTTTTTT. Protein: CSVDGVQGSTGELFF.

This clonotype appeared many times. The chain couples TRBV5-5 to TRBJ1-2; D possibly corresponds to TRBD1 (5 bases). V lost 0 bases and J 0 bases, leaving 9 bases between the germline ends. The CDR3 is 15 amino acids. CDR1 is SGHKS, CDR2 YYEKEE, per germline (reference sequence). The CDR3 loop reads CASSLEAGSNYGYTF. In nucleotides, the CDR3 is TGTGCCAGCAGCTTGGAGGCAGGGTCTAACTATGGCTACACCTTC.

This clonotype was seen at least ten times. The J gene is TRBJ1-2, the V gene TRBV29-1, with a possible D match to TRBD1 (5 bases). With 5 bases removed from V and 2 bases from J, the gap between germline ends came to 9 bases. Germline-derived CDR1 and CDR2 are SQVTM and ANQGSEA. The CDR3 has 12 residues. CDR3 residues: CSVQSGNYGYTF. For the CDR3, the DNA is TGCAGCGTTCAGTCAGGGAACTATGGCTACACCTTC.

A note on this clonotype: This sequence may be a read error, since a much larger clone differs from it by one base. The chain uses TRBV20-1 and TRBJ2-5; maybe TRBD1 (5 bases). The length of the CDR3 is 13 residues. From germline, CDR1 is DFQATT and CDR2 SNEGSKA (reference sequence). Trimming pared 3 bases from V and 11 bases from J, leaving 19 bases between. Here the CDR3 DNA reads TGCAGTGCTAGCAAGGGGCTTCAAGGAGAGCAGTACTTC. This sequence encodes CSASKGLQGEQYF.

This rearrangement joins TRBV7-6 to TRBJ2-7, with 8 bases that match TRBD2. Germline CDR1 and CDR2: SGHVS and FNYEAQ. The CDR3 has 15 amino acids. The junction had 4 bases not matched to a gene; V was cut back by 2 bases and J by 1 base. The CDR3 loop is CASSLWSSGSYEQYF. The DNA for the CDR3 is TGTGCCAGCAGCTTATGGTCTAGCGGGTCCTACGAGCAGTACTTC.

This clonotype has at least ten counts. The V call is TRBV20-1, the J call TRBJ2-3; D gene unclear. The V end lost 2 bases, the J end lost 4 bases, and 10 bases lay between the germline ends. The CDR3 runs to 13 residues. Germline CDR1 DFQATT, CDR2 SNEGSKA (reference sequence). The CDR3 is CSARFLAADTQYF. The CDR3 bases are TGCAGTGCTAGATTTTTGGCAGCAGATACGCAGTATTTT.

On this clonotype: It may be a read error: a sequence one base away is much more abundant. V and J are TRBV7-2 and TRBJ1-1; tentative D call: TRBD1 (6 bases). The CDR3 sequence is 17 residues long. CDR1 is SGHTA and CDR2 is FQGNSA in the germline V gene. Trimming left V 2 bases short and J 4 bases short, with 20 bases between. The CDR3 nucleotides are TGTGCCAGCAGCTTACCTAGTTCAGGGGCTGGGTCCACTGAAGCTTTCTTT. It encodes CASSLPSSGAGSTEAFF.

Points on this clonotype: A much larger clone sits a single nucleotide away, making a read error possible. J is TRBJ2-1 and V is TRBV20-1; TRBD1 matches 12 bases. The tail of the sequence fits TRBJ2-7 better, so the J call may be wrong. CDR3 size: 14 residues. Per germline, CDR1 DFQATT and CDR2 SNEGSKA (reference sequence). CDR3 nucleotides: TGCAGTGCTCGGGGACAGGGGGCGTACAATGAGCAGTACTTC. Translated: CSARGQGAYNEQYF.

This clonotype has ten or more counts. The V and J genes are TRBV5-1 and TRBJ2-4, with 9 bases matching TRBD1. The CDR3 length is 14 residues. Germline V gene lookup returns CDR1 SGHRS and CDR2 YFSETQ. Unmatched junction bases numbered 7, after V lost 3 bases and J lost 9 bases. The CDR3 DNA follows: TGCGCCAGCAGCTCGGGACAGGGAGGGACCATTCAGTACTTC. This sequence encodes CASSSGQGGTIQYF.

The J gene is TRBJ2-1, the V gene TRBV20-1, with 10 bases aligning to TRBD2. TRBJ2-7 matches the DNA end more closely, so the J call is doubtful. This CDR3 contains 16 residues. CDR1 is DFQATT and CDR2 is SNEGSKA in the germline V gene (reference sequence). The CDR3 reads CSARVAGGFSYDEQYF. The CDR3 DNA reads TGCAGTGCTAGGGTAGCGGGGGGCTTCTCCTACGATGAGCAGTACTTC.

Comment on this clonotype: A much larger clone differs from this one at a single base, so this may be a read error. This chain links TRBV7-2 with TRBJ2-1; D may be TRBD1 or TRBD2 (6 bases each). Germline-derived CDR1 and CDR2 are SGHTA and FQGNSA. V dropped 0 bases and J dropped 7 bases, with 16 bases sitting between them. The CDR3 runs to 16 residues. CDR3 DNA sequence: TGTGCCAGCAGCTTAGCGGCCCCGGGGGCCCGAAATGAGCAGTTCTTC. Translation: CASSLAAPGARNEQFF. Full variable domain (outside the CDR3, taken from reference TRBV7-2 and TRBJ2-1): GAGVSQSPSNKVTEKGKDVELRCDPISGHTALYWYRQSLGQGLEFLIYFQGNSAPDKSGLPSDRFSAERTGGSVSTLTIQRTQQEDSAVYLCASSLAAPGARNEQFFGPGTRLTVL.

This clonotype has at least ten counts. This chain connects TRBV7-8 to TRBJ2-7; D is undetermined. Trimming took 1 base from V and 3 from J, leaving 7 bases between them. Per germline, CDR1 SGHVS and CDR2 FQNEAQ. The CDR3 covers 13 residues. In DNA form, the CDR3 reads TGTGCCAGCAGCTTAGAAGACGGCTACGAGCAGTACTTC. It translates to CASSLEDGYEQYF.

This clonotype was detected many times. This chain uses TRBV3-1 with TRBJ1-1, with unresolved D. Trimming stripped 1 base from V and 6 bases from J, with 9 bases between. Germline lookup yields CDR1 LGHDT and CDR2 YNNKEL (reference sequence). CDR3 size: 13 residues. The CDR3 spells CASSQANEPEAFF. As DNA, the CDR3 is TGTGCCAGCAGCCAAGCCAATGAGCCTGAAGCTTTCTTT.

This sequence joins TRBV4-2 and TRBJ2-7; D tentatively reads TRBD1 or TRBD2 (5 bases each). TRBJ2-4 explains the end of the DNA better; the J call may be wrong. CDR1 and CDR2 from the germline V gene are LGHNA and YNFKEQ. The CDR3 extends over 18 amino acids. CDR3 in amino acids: CASSQARGEGLTKAIQYF. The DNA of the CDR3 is TGTGCCAGCAGCCAAGCGAGGGGCGAGGGGCTGACCAAAGCCATTCAGTACTTC.